Listed below are T cell receptor beta chains from one sample, sequenced in a study of blood T cell repertoires in COVID-19. The repertoire was sequenced with immunoSEQ multiplex PCR; TCRdb's copy has only in-frame clones and lacks some. The sample shows around 250,000 clones, approximately 89% of them seen only once. Sequencing used PBMCs or T cells enriched from blood (not recorded which). These receptors were obtained from a woman aged 40-49 years who had been exposed to COVID-19. CDR3s include the opening cysteine and the closing phenylalanine or tryptophan. D genes are given only for firm matches. Size tells how often a clone was seen (once, few, many) or the class of an expanded clone, and some rows leave it out.

len	d_gene	v_gene	abundance	j_gene	CDR3aa	CDR3nt
14	-	TRBV30	few	TRBJ1-6	CAWGRSSYNSPLHF	TGTGCCTGGGGCCGGAGCTCCTATAATTCACCCCTCCACTTT
13	-	TRBV12-3/TRBV12-4	-	TRBJ2-2	CASSFRGGRELFF	TGTGCCAGCAGTTTTAGGGGGGGCAGGGAGCTGTTTTTT
16	TRBD2	TRBV24-1	-	TRBJ2-1	CATSEPSSGSLNEQFF	TGTGCCACCAGTGAACCCTCTAGCGGGAGTCTCAATGAGCAGTTCTTC
12	-	TRBV12-3/TRBV12-4	-	TRBJ1-1	CASSFSNTEAFF	TGTGCCAGCAGTTTCTCGAACACTGAAGCTTTCTTT
12	-	TRBV5-1	few	TRBJ1-1	CASSVQGTEAFF	TGCGCCAGCAGCGTGCAGGGTACTGAAGCTTTCTTT
14	TRBD2	TRBV7-2	-	TRBJ2-1	CASSGSGGYNEQFF	TGTGCCAGCAGCGGGAGCGGGGGCTACAATGAGCAGTTCTTC
13	-	TRBV7-9	-	TRBJ1-2	CASSLLQGDGYTF	TGTGCCAGCAGCTTACTACAGGGTGATGGCTACACCTTC
16	-	TRBV5-1	-	TRBJ2-5	CASSLVGRGTEETQYF	TGCGCCAGCAGCTTGGTCGGCAGGGGTACCGAAGAGACCCAGTACTTC
15	TRBD1	TRBV7-3	-	TRBJ2-7	CASSFTGDRAYEQYF	TGTGCCAGCAGTTTTACCGGGGACAGGGCTTACGAGCAGTACTTC
14	-	TRBV28	-	TRBJ1-4	CASSFRAGDEKLFF	TGTGCCAGCAGTTTTCGGGCCGGGGATGAAAAACTGTTTTTT
13	-	TRBV27	-	TRBJ2-1	CASSADSYNEQFF	TGTGCCAGCAGTGCGGACAGTTACAATGAGCAGTTCTTC
14	-	TRBV5-6	-	TRBJ2-3	CASSWETSPDTQYF	TGTGCCAGCAGCTGGGAGACTAGTCCAGATACGCAGTATTTT
18	TRBD2	TRBV29-1	-	TRBJ2-1	CSVDAPGLAGVSYNEQFF	TGCAGCGTTGACGCCCCGGGACTAGCGGGAGTGTCCTACAATGAGCAGTTCTTC
13	TRBD1	TRBV15	once	TRBJ1-6	CATSDRDYSPLHF	TGTGCCACCAGCGACAGGGACTATTCACCCCTCCACTTT
16	-	TRBV29-1	-	TRBJ2-3	CSVEGSVRGGTDTQYF	TGCAGCGTTGAAGGGTCTGTGCGGGGCGGCACAGATACGCAGTATTTT
14	-	TRBV18	-	TRBJ2-7	CASSPGLGLYEQYF	TGTGCCAGCTCACCGGGACTGGGGCTCTACGAGCAGTACTTC
15	-	TRBV4-2	-	TRBJ1-6	CASSQTSIDNSPLHF	TGTGCCAGCAGCCAAACCTCTATCGATAATTCACCCCTCCACTTT
14	-	TRBV19	-	TRBJ1-3	CASRGRMRGNTIYF	TGTGCCAGTAGGGGCCGGATGCGAGGAAACACCATATATTTT
15	-	TRBV28	-	TRBJ2-3	CASSPSSRGGDTQYF	TGTGCCAGCAGTCCTAGTTCTAGAGGAGGAGATACGCAGTATTTT
16	TRBD1	TRBV7-6	-	TRBJ1-6	CASSLETGVVNSPLHF	TGTGCCAGCAGCTTAGAGACAGGGGTCGTGAATTCACCCCTCCACTTT
18	-	TRBV4-3	-	TRBJ1-6	CASSQDPIASGVNSPLHF	TGCGCCAGCAGCCAAGATCCGATAGCGTCAGGGGTGAATTCACCCCTCCACTTT
18	TRBD2	TRBV7-2	few	TRBJ2-3	CASSPRTSGGSSTDTQYF	TGTGCCAGCAGCCCCAGGACTAGCGGGGGTTCTAGCACAGATACGCAGTATTTT
13	-	TRBV12-3/TRBV12-4	few	TRBJ1-1	CASSLGGISEAFF	TGTGCCAGCAGTTTAGGTGGCATTTCTGAAGCTTTCTTT
16	TRBD2	TRBV7-8	-	TRBJ2-1	CASSLTRLAVYNEQFF	TGTGCCAGCAGCTTAACACGGCTAGCGGTTTACAATGAGCAGTTCTTC
13	-	TRBV30	-	TRBJ1-4	CARLGAGEEKLFF	TGTGCCCGGTTGGGGGCAGGGGAAGAAAAACTGTTTTTT
15	-	TRBV7-2	-	TRBJ2-1	CASSLALRGPEGEIF	TGTGCCAGCAGCTTAGCTCTTAGAGGCCCCGAGGGCGAAATCTTC
16	TRBD2	TRBV7-9	-	TRBJ2-1	CASSRIAGSSYNEQFF	TGTGCCAGCAGCCGTATAGCGGGGAGCTCCTACAATGAGCAGTTCTTC
14	TRBD2	TRBV7-2	-	TRBJ2-1	CASNRGGSSDEQFF	TGTGCCAGCAACCGGGGGGGCTCGAGCGATGAGCAGTTCTTC
15	TRBD2	TRBV5-1	once	TRBJ2-1	CASSLVTSGDNEQFF	TGTGCCAGCAGCTTGGTGACTAGCGGAGACAATGAGCAGTTCTTC
13	-	TRBV5-1	-	TRBJ2-7	CASRHIVDYEQYF	TGCGCCAGCAGGCACATCGTTGACTACGAGCAGTACTTC
13	-	TRBV19	-	TRBJ2-2	CASSAGFGGELFF	TGTGCCAGTAGTGCAGGGTTTGGCGGGGAGCTGTTTTTT
18	TRBD1	TRBV13	-	TRBJ1-4	CASSLGQDRGVSNEKLFF	TGTGCCAGCAGCCTTGGACAGGACCGGGGTGTTTCTAATGAAAAACTGTTTTTT
17	-	TRBV5-4	-	TRBJ2-2	CASSSAGGRSNTGELFF	TGTGCCAGCAGCTCGGCAGGGGGGAGAAGCAACACCGGGGAGCTGTTTTTT
15	TRBD1	TRBV5-1	-	TRBJ2-7	CASSIGQGARYEQYF	TGCGCCAGCAGCATCGGACAGGGGGCTAGGTACGAGCAGTACTTC
12	-	TRBV12-3/TRBV12-4	few	TRBJ1-1	CASSGGGTEAFF	TGTGCCAGCAGCGGGGGGGGCACTGAAGCTTTCTTT
13	-	TRBV18	-	TRBJ1-2	CASSPMGADGYTF	TGTGCCAGCTCCCCGATGGGGGCCGATGGCTACACCTTC
15	-	TRBV2	-	TRBJ2-3	CASSIPQTATDTQYF	TGTGCCAGCAGTATCCCCCAGACAGCCACAGATACGCAGTATTTT
13	-	TRBV3-1/TRBV3-2	-	TRBJ2-1	CASSLIQNNEQFF	TGTGCCAGCAGTCTCATTCAGAACAATGAGCAGTTCTTC
13	-	TRBV6-5	-	TRBJ1-2	CATTIQANYGYTF	TGTGCCACGACGATACAGGCTAACTATGGCTACACCTTC
16	TRBD1	TRBV24-1	-	TRBJ2-1	CATSGDRSTSSDEQFF	TGTGCCACCAGTGGGGACAGGTCCACCTCCTCGGATGAGCAGTTCTTC